This TCR beta chain was observed in a study of blood T cells in healthy people across ages. General study results and limits: Calculation of diversity from one million T cells yielded estimates considered to be underestimates. Donors of long life had a larger count of naive CD4+ cells and greater diversity than aged donors.

Together with a sample-barcoded 5' primer, a J-beta primer mix was included in a second PCR lasting about 6 to 11 cycles. Every cDNA was tagged by a template-switch adaptor with 12 random nucleotides. TCRdb fed the 5' RACE reads into MiXCR, producing one record per CDR3 protein. The sample records fewer than 1 million distinct CDR3 sequences, 40% to 50% being singletons. Regarding this clonotype: Its target is not known.

Germline V lookup: CDR1 MNHEY, CDR2 SVGAGI. This CDR3 spans 14 amino acids. V shed 4 bases and J shed 3 bases, with 13 bases lying between them. The study drew donors from healthy Caucasian individuals in Russia aged about 6 to 95. Sample: blood. This TCR derives from a man in his sixties in good health. The J gene is TRBJ2-7, the V gene TRBV6-5; a possible D gene is TRBD1 (6 bases). CDR3 sequence (DNA): TGTGCCAGCAGTTCAAGGGACAAGATCTACGAGCAGTACTTC. Protein product: CASSSRDKIYEQYF.